This T cell receptor (beta chain) was captured by sequencing in a study of cytomegalovirus exposure and HLA in healthy donors. Use of 60 Vbeta and 13 Jbeta primers characterized the PCR. The protocol was immunoSEQ multiplex PCR, while the TCRdb copy is restricted to in-frame clones and leaves out a portion. This table holds approximately 110,000 clones, 80% to 85% found once. The CDR3 spans 14 residues. The V gene's germline CDR1 is MNHEY and CDR2 SMNVEV (reference sequence). V shed 7 bases, J shed 5 bases, and the junction held 11 bases outside the gene matches. What was sequenced was PBMCs. The TCR was taken from a man in his thirties or forties in good health and CMV-seropositive. The V gene is TRBV27, the J gene TRBJ2-7; TRBD2 agrees at 7 bases. DNA for the CDR3: TGTGCCAGCAAACCCCAGGGAGGGATACACGAGCAGTACTTC. Encoded protein: CASKPQGGIHEQYF.